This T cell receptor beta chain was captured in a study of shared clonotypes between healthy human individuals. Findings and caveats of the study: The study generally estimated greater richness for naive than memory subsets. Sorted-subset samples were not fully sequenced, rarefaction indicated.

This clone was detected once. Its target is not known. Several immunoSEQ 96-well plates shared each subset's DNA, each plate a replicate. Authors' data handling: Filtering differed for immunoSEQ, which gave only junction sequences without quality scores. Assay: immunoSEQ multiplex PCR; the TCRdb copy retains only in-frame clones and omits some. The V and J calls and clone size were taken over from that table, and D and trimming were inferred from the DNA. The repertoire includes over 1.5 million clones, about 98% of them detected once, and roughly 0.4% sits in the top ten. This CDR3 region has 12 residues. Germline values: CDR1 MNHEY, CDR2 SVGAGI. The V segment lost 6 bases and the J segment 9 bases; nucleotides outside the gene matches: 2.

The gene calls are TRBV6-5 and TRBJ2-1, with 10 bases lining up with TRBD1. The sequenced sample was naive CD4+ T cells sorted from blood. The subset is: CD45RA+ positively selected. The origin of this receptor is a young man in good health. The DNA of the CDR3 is TGTGCCAGCAGGGGACAGGGGCCTGAGCAGTTCTTC. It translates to CASRGQGPEQFF.